The rows below give T cell receptor beta chains drawn from one sample of a study of T cells after yellow fever vaccination. TCRdb ran MiXCR on the 5' RACE reads and lists one entry per CDR3 protein. The sample shows a few hundred thousand distinct CDR3 sequences, under 15% of them seen only once. Sequencing used CD4+ T cells sorted from PBMCs, obtained 15 days after the yellow fever booster vaccination. The source of these receptors is a man aged 18 to 30 who received the YFV17D yellow fever vaccine. Each CDR3 is given with its conserved first and last residue. Fields, in order: clone size, V gene, CDR3 protein. Clone size appears in some rows only: once, few, many, or a class for an expanded clone.

>NA|TRBV6-2/TRBV6-3
CASGFRVERFTGELFF
>NA|TRBV9
CASSVGGQPNYEQYF
>few|TRBV3-1
CASSQDPGIGGYTF
>few|TRBV6-2/TRBV6-3
CASTRDRGSYNEQFF
>few|TRBV7-2
CASSFGQAQPQHF
>few|TRBV5-1
CASSLGGGTYNEQFF
>NA|TRBV10-3
CAISVGAGGSYKATQYF
>few|TRBV7-2
CASSFTGTWNTGELFF
>NA|TRBV6-5
CATKEGNGYTF
>NA|TRBV20-1
CSATRQEGETQYF
>few|TRBV5-6
CASSLVQGARDGYTF
>NA|TRBV11-2
CASSSRTERTEAFF
>many|TRBV4-2
CASSPGTTSLQETQYF
>NA|TRBV5-1
CASSLGASNQPQHF
>NA|TRBV11-2
CASSLEAWSGGSHTEAFF
>NA|TRBV12-3/TRBV12-4
CASGILLNTEAFF
>many|TRBV4-1
CASSQGSSYNSPLHF
>few|TRBV24-1
CATTSGDHQPQHF
>few|TRBV20-1
CSASRPSSEAFF
>few|TRBV19
CASSIQGLEDTQYF
>NA|TRBV29-1
CSGATDHSSYNEQFF
>many|TRBV28
CASSSIPDTQYF
>NA|TRBV5-6
CASSLVGTVYGYTF
>NA|TRBV6-5
CASSLGRGWGTDTQYF
>many|TRBV6-6
CASSGWTGGQFNEQFF
>few|TRBV12-3/TRBV12-4
CASSPTWSGELFF
>NA|TRBV5-5
CASSLVVGPSYNEQFF
>NA|TRBV7-9
CASSPGQGLADTQYF
>few|TRBV6-2/TRBV6-3
CASRPSLAGSVGEQFF